The 30 T cell receptor beta chains in this list originate from one sample, sequenced in a study of breast tumors, draining lymph nodes, adjacent tissues. TCRdb re-derived calls from the multiplex PCR reads in MiXCR, one entry per CDR3 protein. In the table there are approximately 200,000 distinct CDR3 sequences, roughly 31% of which are singletons. Axillary draining lymph nodes of breast cancer patients supplied the node samples. Sequencing was carried out using axillary lymph node tissue. The receptors here all came from a female donor with breast cancer. Some clones in this sample may be carry-over from other donors' samples.

The rearrangement joins TRBV15 to TRBJ2-7; TRBD1 matches at 7 bases. CDR1 LNHNV and CDR2 YYDKDF come from the germline V gene (reference sequence). V trimming: 3 bases; J trimming: 2 bases; junction bases outside the gene matches: 10. The CDR3 extends over 16 amino acids. The CDR3 coding sequence is TGTGCCACCAGCAGTAACAGACAGGGTCAAACCTACGAGCAGTACTTC. Protein sequence: CATSSNRQGQTYEQYF.

This clonotype occurred many times. The chain recombines TRBV12-3 or TRBV12-4 with TRBJ1-1; weak D call: TRBD1 (5 bases). CDR3 size: 13 residues. V was clipped by 6 bases and J by 3 bases, with 11 bases between them. For the CDR3, the DNA is TGTGCCAGCAGCGCCGGGGCGGACACTGAAGCTTTCTTT. Amino acid sequence: CASSAGADTEAFF.

The sample holds many counts of this clonotype. CDR3 loop: CASSQLGTDTQYF. The CDR3 DNA is TGTGCCAGCAGCCAGCTAGGGACAGATACGCAGTATTTT. V usage is TRBV2 and J usage is TRBJ2-3, with no clear D. Germline V gene sequence: CDR1 SNHLY, CDR2 FYNNEI. With 6 bases removed from V and 3 bases from J, the gap between germline ends came to 10 bases. The CDR3 length is 13 residues.

This clonotype occurred many times. The chain is built from TRBV5-6 and TRBJ2-3; 8 bases align to TRBD2. Germline V CDR1 and CDR2: SGHDT, YYEEEE. V shed 2 bases and J 0 bases; nucleotides not matched to a gene: 5. This CDR3 is built from 16 residues. CDR3 DNA: TGTGCCAGCAGCTTCCTTAGCGGGATAAGCACAGATACGCAGTATTTT. This sequence encodes CASSFLSGISTDTQYF.

The V and J genes are TRBV5-1 and TRBJ2-3; D is perhaps TRBD2 (6 bases). The CDR3 runs to 14 residues. The V end lost 7 bases, the J end lost 0 bases, and 12 bases lay between the germline ends. Germline V lookup: CDR1 SGHRS, CDR2 YFSETQ. The CDR3 nucleotides read TGCGCCAGCCGCGGGAAGACTAGCACAGATACGCAGTATTTT. It translates to CASRGKTSTDTQYF.

This clonotype has at least ten counts. The chain uses TRBV3-1 and TRBJ1-5, with D maybe TRBD1 (6 bases). The V gene lost 5 bases and the J gene lost 1 base, with 9 bases spanning the gap. The V gene's germline CDR1 is LGHDT and CDR2 YNNKEL (reference sequence). This CDR3 is 14 amino acids long. The CDR3, as DNA: TGTGCCAGCAGCTACGGGACAAGCAATCAGCCCCAGCATTTT. Translation gives CASSYGTSNQPQHF.

This clonotype has at least ten counts. The chain uses TRBV7-2 and TRBJ2-7; 9 nucleotides match TRBD2. CDR1 is SGHTA and CDR2 is FQGNSA in the germline V gene. The CDR3 sequence is 13 residues long. V lost 5 bases to trimming and J lost 3 bases; unmatched junction nucleotides: 2. The CDR3 protein is CASSMRGGYEQYF. CDR3 bases: TGTGCCAGCAGCATGCGGGGGGGCTACGAGCAGTACTTC.

This clonotype was seen at least ten times. V and J are TRBV7-9 and TRBJ1-6; a weak D match, TRBD1 (5 bases). This CDR3 has 15 residues. Trimming took off 4 bases at V and 10 bases at J, with 17 bases between the two ends. Germline CDR1 SEHNR, CDR2 FQNEAQ (reference sequence). Here the CDR3 DNA reads TGTGCCAGCAGCTACACCTCGGAGGGGTACTCACCCCTCCACTTT. This translates into CASSYTSEGYSPLHF. Supplemented by reference TRBV7-9 and TRBJ1-6, the full variable domain reads DTGVSQNPRHKITKRGQNVTFRCDPISEHNRLYWYRQTLGQGPEFLTYFQNEAQLEKSRLLSDRFSAERPKGSFSTLEIQRTEQGDSAMYLCASSYTSEGYSPLHFGNGTRLTVT.

The gene calls are TRBV24-1 and TRBJ1-5, with D unclear. The CDR3 covers 16 residues. V was clipped by 5 bases and J by 7 bases, with 20 bases between them. Germline assignment: CDR1 KGHDR and CDR2 SFDVKD. CDR3 region: CATSARDWVGGQPQHF. The DNA of the CDR3 is TGTGCCACCAGTGCTAGAGATTGGGTCGGCGGGCAGCCCCAGCATTTT.

Comment on this clonotype: A read error is possible here, since a much larger clone lies one base away. This chain joins TRBV5-4 and TRBJ1-2, with D tentatively TRBD1 (5 bases). There are 15 residues in the CDR3. Trimming left V 0 bases short and J 1 base short, with 10 bases between. Germline V gene lookup returns CDR1 SGHNT and CDR2 YYREEE (reference sequence). DNA of the CDR3: TGTGCCAGCAGCTTGGCGGGGGAAAGTAACTATGGCTACACCTTC. This gives the protein CASSLAGESNYGYTF.

This clonotype was found many times. The chain carries TRBV2 and TRBJ1-5; D remains ambiguous. Germline assignment: CDR1 SNHLY and CDR2 FYNNEI. Trimming shortened V by 6 bases and J by 0 bases, and 12 bases separated the two germline ends. The length of the CDR3 is 15 residues. CDR3 nucleotide sequence: TGTGCCAGCAGCGACACCCCGAATAGCAATCAGCCCCAGCATTTT. Translated, it gives CASSDTPNSNQPQHF.

There are many counts of this clonotype. The chain employs TRBV7-2 and TRBJ2-3, with 14 positions matching TRBD2. Unmatched junction bases numbered 5, after V lost 4 bases and J lost 2 bases. Looked up from germline, CDR1 is SGHTA and CDR2 is FQGNSA. This CDR3 has 17 residues. The CDR3 DNA follows: TGTGCCAGCAGCTACGGACTAGCGGGAGGAACCACAGATACGCAGTATTTT. This codes for CASSYGLAGGTTDTQYF.

The V and J genes are TRBV20-1 and TRBJ1-1; D gene ambiguous. The germline gives CDR1 DFQATT, CDR2 SNEGSKA (reference sequence). V shed 8 bases and J shed 2 bases, with 15 bases lying between them. There are 13 residues in the CDR3. This CDR3 is CSTPDRSNTEAFF. DNA for the CDR3: TGCAGTACACCGGACCGGTCAAACACTGAAGCTTTCTTT.

CDR3 DNA: TGTGCCAGCAGGCCCCTAGCGGGGGGAAACAATGAGCAGTATTTT. This encodes CASRPLAGGNNEQYF. J is TRBJ2-3 and V is TRBV2, with 11 bases fitting TRBD2. CDR3 size: 15 residues. The trim removed 6 bases at V and 11 bases at J, leaving 13 bases unmatched. Germline lookup yields CDR1 SNHLY and CDR2 FYNNEI.

This clonotype was seen repeatedly, ten times or more. This rearrangement joins TRBV29-1 to TRBJ2-3; no firm D call. Trimming took off 4 bases at V and 4 bases at J, with 6 bases between the two ends. The CDR3 runs 11 residues. The germline V gene has CDR1 SQVTM and CDR2 ANQGSEA. The CDR3 is CSVAVADTQYF. CDR3 DNA: TGCAGCGTTGCGGTCGCAGATACGCAGTATTTT.

The chain uses TRBV5-4 and TRBJ2-3; no clear D. CDR1 SGHNT and CDR2 YYREEE come from the germline V gene (reference sequence). With 0 bases removed from V and 1 base from J, the gap between germline ends came to 6 bases. The length of the CDR3 is 14 residues. CDR3 nucleotide sequence: TGTGCCAGCAGCTTGGGACACCGCACAGATACGCAGTATTTT. Amino acid sequence: CASSLGHRTDTQYF.

The chain uses TRBV6-6 and TRBJ2-2; the D call may be TRBD1 or TRBD2 (6 bases each). The germline V and J ends were trimmed by 6 bases and 5 bases, with 37 bases remaining between them. This CDR3 spans 22 amino acids. In germline, CDR1 is MNHNY, CDR2 SVGAGI (reference sequence). Here the CDR3 reads CASRYTLQGLTRGGRGTGELFF. As DNA, the CDR3 is TGTGCCAGCAGATACACCCTACAAGGTTTGACACGTGGGGGCCGGGGGACCGGGGAGCTGTTTTTT.

V usage is TRBV29-1 and J usage is TRBJ2-1, with TRBD2 identical over 11 bases. The CDR3 extends over 13 amino acids. Germline lookup yields CDR1 SQVTM and CDR2 ANQGSEA. V was pared by 8 bases and J by 8 bases, with 8 bases of the junction left unmatched. The CDR3 nucleotides are TGCAGCTCACTAGCGGGAGCTTTAGATGAGCAGTTCTTC. It codes for CSSLAGALDEQFF.

This clonotype was seen repeatedly, ten times or more. The chain joins TRBV20-1 to TRBJ2-7, with 12 bases identical to TRBD1. Trimming removed 4 bases from V and 2 bases from J; junction bases left unmatched: 15. The CDR3 covers 18 residues. Looked up from germline, CDR1 is DFQATT and CDR2 is SNEGSKA (reference sequence). DNA of the CDR3: TGCAGTGCTACAAATAGGGACAGGGGGCCACCCCGTCCCTACGAGCAGTACTTC. It codes for CSATNRDRGPPRPYEQYF.

This chain uses TRBV6-6 with TRBJ1-5; the D is unclear. CDR1 MNHNY and CDR2 SVGAGI come from the germline V gene (reference sequence). CDR3 length: 20 amino acids. V dropped 6 bases and J dropped 6 bases, with 33 bases sitting between them. In nucleotides, the CDR3 is TGTGCCAGCAGCCAGCCCCTGGGCGGATCCTCTTTCGCCGGAGGTCAGCCCCAGCATTTT. As protein: CASSQPLGGSSFAGGQPQHF.

This clonotype was seen at least ten times. The chain is built from TRBV7-3 and TRBJ2-6; 9 nucleotides line up with TRBD1. Germline assignment: CDR1 SGHTA and CDR2 FQGTGA. This CDR3 is built from 17 residues. The CDR3 DNA follows: TGTGCTCAGCCACGGGACAGGGAATACTCTGGGGCCAACGTCCTGACTTTC. Translating it yields CAQPRDREYSGANVLTF.

In this sample, this clonotype turned up many times. The chain links TRBV6-2 or TRBV6-3 to TRBJ1-6; the D gene is possibly TRBD1 (6 bases). Trimming removed 5 bases from V and 0 bases from J, with 17 bases in between. The germline gives CDR1 MNHEY, CDR2 SVGEGT. The CDR3 is made up of 18 amino acids. The CDR3 loop reads CASSHGQPRSSYNSPLHF. The CDR3, as DNA: TGTGCCAGCAGTCACGGACAGCCAAGGAGCTCCTATAATTCACCCCTCCACTTT.

V gene TRBV5-1 combines with J gene TRBJ1-6, with TRBD1 identical over 8 bases. CDR1 is SGHRS and CDR2 is YFSETQ in the germline V gene. Trimming cost V 4 bases and J 9 bases; bases outside gene matches: 12. The CDR3 spans 16 residues. The CDR3, as DNA: TGCGCCAGCAGCCCACGAGGCAGGACAGGGTTTTCACCCCTCCACTTT. The encoded protein is CASSPRGRTGFSPLHF.

The chain employs TRBV5-1 and TRBJ2-5, with D perhaps given as TRBD1 or TRBD2 (6 bases each). Trimming took 4 bases from V and 1 from J, leaving 17 bases between them. In germline, CDR1 is SGHRS, CDR2 YFSETQ. The CDR3 covers 16 residues. CDR3 sequence (DNA): TGCGCCAGCAGCCTGGAGGGGGACCTCACCCAAGAGACCCAGTACTTC. It encodes CASSLEGDLTQETQYF.

This clonotype showed up many times. V is TRBV19 and J is TRBJ1-5; TRBD1 is a possible D gene (5 bases). Germline-derived CDR1 and CDR2 are LNHDA and SQIVND (reference sequence). This CDR3 comprises 14 residues. V lost 4 bases to trimming and J lost 2 bases, with 9 bases between them. CDR3 residues: CASSTGQGNQPQHF. The CDR3 bases are TGTGCCAGTAGTACGGGGCAGGGCAATCAGCCCCAGCATTTT.

This clonotype was seen ten or more times. V and J are TRBV12-3 or TRBV12-4 and TRBJ2-3; D is ambiguous. The length of the CDR3 is 14 residues. V lost 6 bases and J lost 0, with 10 bases in between. The CDR3: CASSFAGSTDTQYF. The CDR3 DNA reads as TGTGCCAGCAGCTTTGCCGGTAGCACAGATACGCAGTATTTT.

This clonotype was found many times. The CDR3 sequence: CASSLGVSGYGYTF. In nucleotides, the CDR3 is TGTGCCAGCAGCCTCGGGGTATCGGGCTATGGCTACACCTTC. The chain carries TRBV7-9 and TRBJ1-2, with D hard to call. CDR3 length equals 14 residues. Trimming removed 5 bases from V and 4 bases from J, with 14 bases in between. Germline V gene sequence: CDR1 SEHNR, CDR2 FQNEAQ (reference sequence).

The sample holds many counts of this clonotype. The junction differs from germline at one of its ends, possibly a read error. The rearrangement links TRBV7-7 to TRBJ2-5; D is possibly TRBD1 or TRBD2 (6 bases each). Per the germline V gene, CDR1 is SSHAT and CDR2 is FNYEAQ (reference sequence). The CDR3 is made up of 15 amino acids. DNA of the CDR3: TGTGCTAGCAGCTTAAGGGGGGCTACGTCGGAGACCCAGTACTTC. Its translation: CASSLRGATSETQYF.

Concerning this clonotype itself: A read error may be the cause here, since a much bigger clone is one base away. The J gene is TRBJ2-7, the V gene TRBV5-5; D possibly corresponds to TRBD1 (5 bases). V shed 1 base and J shed 2 bases, with 13 bases lying between them. Germline CDR1 SGHKS, CDR2 YYEKEE (reference sequence). CDR3 size: 15 residues. The DNA of the CDR3 is TGTGCCAGCAGCTTGTCCCAGGCCAGGGCCTACGAGCAGTACTTC. It translates to CASSLSQARAYEQYF.

V gene TRBV6-6 combines with J gene TRBJ1-6, with 9 bases aligning to TRBD1. CDR1 is MNHNY and CDR2 is SVGAGI in the germline V gene (reference sequence). The CDR3 extends over 15 amino acids. The junction had 7 bases not matched to a gene; V was cut back by 5 bases and J by 8 bases. Here the CDR3 reads CASSLSDRGYSPLHF. In nucleotides, the CDR3 is TGTGCCAGCAGTCTATCGGACAGGGGATATTCACCCCTCCACTTT.